A single sample gave rise to the 18 T cell receptor beta chains below, sequenced in a study of blood T cell repertoires in COVID-19. Clones were sequenced by immunoSEQ multiplex PCR, and TCRdb holds only the in-frame ones, with some missing. This table holds about 190,000 clones, 70% to 85% found once. The sequenced material came from PBMCs or T cells enriched from blood (not recorded which). These receptors were obtained from a woman in her 30s who had recovered from COVID-19.

V and J are TRBV25-1 and TRBJ1-2; D is possibly TRBD1 (6 bases). Per germline, CDR1 MGHDK and CDR2 SYGVNS. Trimming removed 4 bases from V and 8 bases from J, with 14 bases in between. The CDR3 totals 13 residues. In DNA, the CDR3 is TGTGCCAGCAGTGCCTCACAGGGTACAGGCTACACCTTC. It specifies CASSASQGTGYTF.

The V call is TRBV6-2 or TRBV6-3, the J call TRBJ2-1; D is ambiguous. This CDR3 region has 11 residues. Germline CDR1 is MNHEY and CDR2 is SVGEGT. V lost 4 bases and J lost 9, with 7 bases in between. The DNA for the CDR3 is TGTGCCAGCAGTTTGGCGGTTGAGCAGTTCTTC. Protein product: CASSLAVEQFF.

The genes are TRBV5-1 and TRBJ2-3; 8 nucleotides align to TRBD2. CDR3 length equals 14 residues. The germline CDR1 and CDR2 sequences are SGHRS and YFSETQ. The V segment lost 4 bases and the J segment 3 bases; nucleotides outside the gene matches: 4. CDR3 loop: CASSKREITDTQYF. The CDR3, as DNA: TGCGCCAGCAGCAAGCGGGAGATTACAGATACGCAGTATTTT.

The chain couples TRBV6-5 to TRBJ2-7, with 10 bases fitting TRBD1. V lost 2 bases and J lost 2; bases outside the gene matches: 3. Germline V CDR1 and CDR2: MNHEY, SVGAGI. This CDR3 contains 15 residues. The CDR3 here is CASSYRDRGPYEQYF. CDR3 bases: TGTGCCAGCAGTTACCGGGACAGGGGACCCTACGAGCAGTACTTC.

This chain connects TRBV5-4 to TRBJ2-7; TRBD1 is a possible D gene (6 bases). The CDR3 is 13 residues long. V was cut by 2 bases and J by 7 bases, with 13 bases left in between. Germline V lookup: CDR1 SGHNT, CDR2 YYREEE (reference sequence). CDR3 sequence: CASSFGQSSEQYF. In nucleotides, the CDR3 is TGTGCCAGCAGCTTTGGACAGTCTAGTGAGCAGTACTTC.

The chain uses TRBV20-1 and TRBJ1-2; TRBD1 aligns across 9 bases. The CDR3 has 14 residues. Trimming cost V 8 bases and J 4 bases; bases outside gene matches: 11. Germline-derived CDR1 and CDR2 are DFQATT and SNEGSKA (reference sequence). CDR3 amino acids: CSLSGTGTFYGYTF. The CDR3 DNA sequence: TGCAGTCTTAGTGGGACAGGGACCTTCTATGGCTACACCTTC.

The V and J genes are TRBV27 and TRBJ2-7; perhaps TRBD2 as D (5 bases). The CDR3 length is 18 residues. CDR1 is MNHEY, CDR2 SMNVEV, per germline (reference sequence). V was cut by 8 bases and J by 0 bases, with 26 bases left in between. The CDR3 bases are TGTGCCAGCGTCAGCAGTAAGAGCGGAAAATCAAGCTCCTACGAGCAGTACTTC. It codes for CASVSSKSGKSSSYEQYF.

Only a few counts were recorded for this clone. This chain connects TRBV18 to TRBJ2-2, with a tentative D call TRBD1 (6 bases). Germline CDR1 is KGHSH and CDR2 is LQKENI. The V end lost 3 bases, the J end lost 1 base, and 9 bases lay between the germline ends. This CDR3 region has 15 residues. The CDR3 spells CASSPGQMNTGELFF. The DNA for the CDR3 is TGTGCCAGCTCACCGGGACAAATGAACACCGGGGAGCTGTTTTTT.

V usage is TRBV5-1 and J usage is TRBJ1-2; 7 bases line up with TRBD1. After removal of 0 bases from V and 8 bases from J, the junction contained 10 bases not matched to a gene. The CDR3 has 15 amino acids. CDR1 is SGHRS and CDR2 is YFSETQ in the germline V gene. The CDR3 nucleotides are TGCGCCAGCAGCTTGGATCGGGGCAGGGGGAACGGCTACACCTTC. It yields the protein CASSLDRGRGNGYTF. The whole variable domain, filled in from reference TRBV5-1 and TRBJ1-2, reads KAGVTQTPRYLIKTRGQQVTLSCSPISGHRSVSWYQQTPGQGLQFLFEYFSETQRNKGNFPGRFSGRQFSNSRSEMNVSTLELGDSALYLCASSLDRGRGNGYTFGSGTRLTVV.

This chain joins TRBV18 and TRBJ2-1, with D perhaps TRBD2 (6 bases). The length of the CDR3 is 14 residues. CDR1 and CDR2 from the germline V gene are KGHSH and LQKENI. Trimming shortened V by 3 bases and J by 4 bases, and 10 bases separated the two germline ends. CDR3 sequence reads: CASSPGGLYNEQFF. In nucleotides, the CDR3 is TGTGCCAGCTCACCCGGAGGGCTATACAATGAGCAGTTCTTC.

The chain links TRBV27 to TRBJ1-6; 8 nucleotides agree with TRBD1. The CDR3 extends over 16 amino acids. V gave up 5 bases and J gave up 7 bases; unmatched junction bases: 10. Germline V gives CDR1 MNHEY, CDR2 SMNVEV (reference sequence). The CDR3 nucleotides are TGTGCCAGCAGTCCTACGCGTACAGGGGGAAATTCACCCCTCCACTTT. It encodes CASSPTRTGGNSPLHF.

The genes are TRBV19 and TRBJ1-5; 9 positions match TRBD1. Germline CDR1 LNHDA, CDR2 SQIVND (reference sequence). This CDR3 is 14 amino acids long. V lost 4 bases to trimming and J lost 5 bases; unmatched junction nucleotides: 3. Here the CDR3 reads CASSTWTGDQPQHF. The CDR3 DNA sequence: TGTGCCAGTAGTACGTGGACAGGGGATCAGCCCCAGCATTTT.

J is TRBJ1-1 and V is TRBV12-3 or TRBV12-4; D remains ambiguous. The CDR3 is 13 amino acids. Trimming shortened V by 5 bases and J by 10 bases, and 17 bases separated the two germline ends. In nucleotides, the CDR3 is TGTGCCAGCAGTACCCGGTCCAACGGCGGAGCTTTCTTT. Translation gives CASSTRSNGGAFF.

This clone was recorded only once. This chain links TRBV11-2 with TRBJ1-1; 7 bases align to TRBD1. The CDR3 covers 15 residues. The junction had 11 bases not matched to a gene; V was cut back by 4 bases and J by 6 bases. Germline values: CDR1 SGHAT, CDR2 FQNNGV. CDR3 protein: CASSSRTGGVSEAFF. DNA of the CDR3: TGTGCCAGCAGCTCACGGACAGGAGGGGTCTCTGAAGCTTTCTTT.

The chain combines TRBV21-1 with TRBJ1-3. TRBV21-1 is a pseudogene. The CDR3 is 17 amino acids. CDR3 in DNA: TGTGCCAGCAGCAAAGGGGTCCGGGGAGGCTCTGGAAACACCATATATTTT. It codes for CASSKGVRGGSGNTIYF.

V gene TRBV6-6 combines with J gene TRBJ2-1, with D hard to call. Trimming took 4 bases from V and 10 from J, leaving 14 bases between them. Germline CDR1 is MNHNY and CDR2 is SVGAGI (reference sequence). The CDR3 runs to 13 residues. CDR3 region: CASSFYPIGEQFF. DNA of the CDR3: TGTGCCAGCAGTTTTTACCCGATCGGGGAGCAGTTCTTC.

J is TRBJ1-5 and V is TRBV3-1 (or the pseudogene TRBV3-2); D gene uncertain. Germline-derived CDR1 and CDR2 are LGHDT and YNNKEL (reference sequence). The V end was cut by 0 bases, the J end by 7 bases, with 7 bases between. The CDR3 contains 13 residues. The CDR3 nucleotides read TGTGCCAGCAGCCAAGATTCCAGGCAGCCCCAGCATTTT. Translation gives CASSQDSRQPQHF.

The chain carries TRBV7-3 and TRBJ1-2; a possible D gene is TRBD1 (6 bases). This CDR3 has 14 residues. CDR1 and CDR2 (germline): SGHTA, FQGTGA. The germline V and J ends were trimmed by 0 bases and 5 bases, with 10 bases remaining between them. This chain's CDR3 is CASSLTPTGYGYTF. As DNA, the CDR3 is TGTGCCAGCAGCTTAACCCCGACAGGTTATGGCTACACCTTC. Together with reference TRBV7-3 and TRBJ1-2, the CDR3 gives the full variable domain: GAGVSQTPSNKVTEKGKYVELRCDPISGHTALYWYRQSLGQGPEFLIYFQGTGAADDSGLPNDRFFAVRPEGSVSTLKIQRTERGDSAVYLCASSLTPTGYGYTFGSGTRLTVV.